The 2 T cell receptor beta chains presented below share a single source sample, sequenced in a study of blood T cell repertoires in COVID-19. Assay used: immunoSEQ multiplex PCR; TCRdb lists only in-frame clones, some missing. Here the sample spans 95,000 to 110,000 clones, approximately 88% being singletons. Sequences were obtained from peripheral blood. These TCRs come from a human donor in a cohort sampled during active COVID-19.

The rearrangement joins TRBV5-1 to TRBJ1-3, with 7 nucleotides matching TRBD1. The V gene's germline CDR1 is SGHRS and CDR2 YFSETQ. The CDR3 has 15 amino acids. Trimming at V came to 4 bases and at J to 0 bases, leaving 4 bases not matched to a gene. CDR3 in amino acids: CASSEGTVSGNTIYF. The CDR3 DNA reads TGCGCCAGCAGCGAAGGGACAGTCTCTGGAAACACCATATATTTT.

The table lists this clone with a count of one. The rearrangement joins TRBV6-2 or TRBV6-3 to TRBJ1-1; 8 bases agree with TRBD1. CDR1 is MNHEY, CDR2 SVGEGT, per germline. CDR3 length: 14 residues. Germline trimming cut 2 bases from V and 4 bases from J; bases unmatched to any gene: 3. The CDR3 is CASSYDRGPTEAFF. The CDR3 coding sequence is TGTGCCAGCAGTTACGACAGGGGACCCACTGAAGCTTTCTTT.